The T cell receptor beta chain described here comes from a study of T cell repertoires in cytomegalovirus infection. Regarding the study as a whole: Carriers of CMV plus the relevant HLA were identified by cumulative public TCR beta family frequency.

TCRdb passed the reads through MiXCR, listing each CDR3 protein once. The profile shows more than 90,000 distinct CDR3 sequences, over 9% of them singletons. The CDR3 is 17 residues long. Trimming removed 2 bases from V and 4 bases from J; junction bases left unmatched: 7. Germline V lookup: CDR1 SEHNR, CDR2 FQNEAQ (reference sequence). This clonotype came up many times. Its matching antigen is unknown. This clonotype was obtained from a human donor in good health (CMV status not recorded). Some clones in this sample may be carry-over from other donors' samples. The chain recombines TRBV7-9 with TRBJ2-1, with 11 positions matching TRBD2. The sample comprised PBMCs, sequenced either directly or after in vitro stimulation (not recorded which). DNA of the CDR3: TGTGCCAGCAGCTTATTTCCGGGACTAGCGGAGTACAATGAGCAGTTCTTC. This codes for CASSLFPGLAEYNEQFF.